A selection of T cell receptor beta chains follows, all from one sample in a study of T cells in Graves' hyperthyroidism and ophthalmopathy. TCRdb used MiXCR to reprocess the multiplex PCR reads, holding one entry per CDR3 protein. The repertoire holds some 460,000 distinct CDR3 sequences, with 15% to 19% as singletons. Sequences were obtained from blood. The receptor set was obtained from a woman aged 18-29 years with Graves' hyperthyroidism. Each CDR3 is given with its conserved first and last residue. Each record gives: clone size, D gene, V gene, J gene, CDR3 protein, CDR3 DNA. A D gene is named only where the DNA matches it firmly. Clone size is not always given. Where it is, it says once, few, many or a class for expanded clones.

>few|NA|TRBV19|TRBJ1-1
CASSIRGWGLNTEAFF
TGTGCCAGTAGTATTCGGGGGTGGGGGTTGAACACTGAAGCTTTCTTT
>many|TRBD1|TRBV19|TRBJ1-1
CASRMGQGVKTNTEAFF
TGTGCCAGTAGGATGGGACAGGGGGTAAAAACAAACACTGAAGCTTTCTTT
>many|NA|TRBV20-1|TRBJ2-7
CSARVPRGDSYEQYF
TGCAGTGCTAGAGTCCCCAGGGGGGATTCCTACGAGCAGTACTTC
>few|NA|TRBV6-5|TRBJ1-4
CASSSRWQGGTALGKLFF
TGTGCCAGCAGTTCAAGGTGGCAGGGTGGAACAGCGCTAGGGAAACTGTTTTTT
>few|NA|TRBV11-3|TRBJ2-7
CASTLPGAYEQYF
TGTGCCAGCACCCTGCCGGGGGCCTACGAGCAGTACTTC
>many|TRBD1|TRBV5-1|TRBJ1-2
CASSLGDRTNYGYTF
TGCGCCAGCAGCTTGGGGGACAGGACCAACTATGGCTACACCTTC
>NA|TRBD2|TRBV10-3|TRBJ2-2
CAISEVAGINTGELFF
TGTGCCATCAGTGAAGTAGCGGGGATTAACACCGGGGAGCTGTTTTTT
>NA|TRBD1|TRBV6-9|TRBJ1-2
CASSYTNRGGFAGYTF
TGTGCCAGCAGTTACACAAACAGGGGAGGCTTTGCCGGCTACACCTTC
>NA|NA|TRBV5-6|TRBJ1-4
CASSLGSDERLFF
TGTGCCAGCAGCTTGGGTTCAGATGAAAGACTGTTTTTT
>NA|NA|TRBV5-1|TRBJ1-3
CASSLGGRDTIYF
TGCGCCAGCAGCTTGGGCGGGAGAGACACCATATATTTT
>many|TRBD1|TRBV30|TRBJ2-7
CAWSPTGIGYEQYF
TGTGCCTGGAGCCCGACAGGGATAGGCTACGAGCAGTACTTC
>NA|TRBD1|TRBV5-6|TRBJ1-2
CASSDFRDSPTSGYTF
TGTGCCAGCAGCGACTTCCGGGACAGCCCGACCTCTGGCTACACCTTC
>many|NA|TRBV28|TRBJ1-5
CASTPVDNQPQHF
TGTGCCAGCACCCCGGTAGACAATCAGCCCCAGCATTTT
>few|NA|TRBV19|TRBJ2-5
CASSHGPGSVETQYF
TGTGCCAGTAGCCACGGTCCCGGGAGTGTCGAGACCCAGTACTTC
>NA|NA|TRBV20-1|TRBJ1-2
CSARLQGTNYGYTF
TGCAGTGCTAGATTACAAGGGACAAATTATGGCTACACCTTC
>NA|NA|TRBV19|TRBJ2-3
CASSPDWSTDTQYF
TGTGCCAGTAGTCCCGACTGGAGCACAGATACGCAGTATTTT
>many|NA|TRBV27|TRBJ1-2
CASSLLRSVGAYGYTF
TGTGCCAGCAGTTTATTGCGGTCGGTCGGGGCCTATGGCTACACCTTC
>many|TRBD1|TRBV6-5|TRBJ2-5
CASSYSTWDRQETQYF
TGTGCCAGCAGTTACTCGACCTGGGACAGGCAAGAGACCCAGTACTTC
>NA|NA|TRBV6-1|TRBJ2-7
CASNRVFQSAVQYF
TGTGCCAGCAACAGGGTGTTCCAATCCGCCGTGCAGTACTTC
>many|TRBD1|TRBV5-1|TRBJ2-1
CASSWTGDGNEQFF
TGCGCCAGCAGCTGGACAGGGGATGGCAATGAGCAGTTCTTC
>many|NA|TRBV5-1|TRBJ2-3
CASSSGQTDHTDTQYF
TGCGCCAGCAGCTCCGGACAGACCGATCACACAGATACGCAGTATTTT
>many|NA|TRBV3-1|TRBJ2-3
CASSQAQDTQYF
TGTGCCAGCAGCCAAGCCCAAGATACGCAGTATTTT
>NA|TRBD2|TRBV6-2/TRBV6-3|TRBJ2-2
CASSYSPGLAGDFGGELFF
TGTGCCAGCAGTTACTCACCGGGACTAGCGGGAGATTTTGGCGGGGAGCTGTTTTTT
>many|TRBD1|TRBV6-5|TRBJ1-2
CASSYSVEGALYGYTF
TGTGCCAGCAGTTACTCTGTGGAGGGGGCCCTCTATGGCTACACCTTC